This T cell receptor beta chain was captured in a study of blood T cell repertoires in COVID-19. Study details: Material from acute and convalescent COVID-19 was sourced from the United States, Italy and Spain.

Per the original methods: Amplifying reference gene primers gave estimates of nucleated cell counts. Generated by immunoSEQ multiplex PCR, the TCRdb table keeps only in-frame clones and is missing some. V and J calls and clone size are as listed in that table; D and trimming were resolved from the DNA. The sample gives just under 350,000 clones, almost 90% of which show up once; about 7% is in the top ten. Seattle-derived patients entered the study during active infection and were followed longitudinally. The sample taken for sequencing was peripheral blood. This receptor was taken from an older woman with COVID-19, enrolled during active disease.

CDR3 residues: CASSHDRGRGYTF. CDR3 nucleotides: TGTGCCAGCAGCCACGACAGGGGCAGGGGCTACACCTTC. V is TRBV27 and J is TRBJ1-2; 8 bases match TRBD1. The CDR3 totals 13 residues. Germline V gene sequence: CDR1 MNHEY, CDR2 SMNVEV (reference sequence). Losses at the gene ends were 6 bases for V and 8 bases for J; bases not matched to a gene: 8.